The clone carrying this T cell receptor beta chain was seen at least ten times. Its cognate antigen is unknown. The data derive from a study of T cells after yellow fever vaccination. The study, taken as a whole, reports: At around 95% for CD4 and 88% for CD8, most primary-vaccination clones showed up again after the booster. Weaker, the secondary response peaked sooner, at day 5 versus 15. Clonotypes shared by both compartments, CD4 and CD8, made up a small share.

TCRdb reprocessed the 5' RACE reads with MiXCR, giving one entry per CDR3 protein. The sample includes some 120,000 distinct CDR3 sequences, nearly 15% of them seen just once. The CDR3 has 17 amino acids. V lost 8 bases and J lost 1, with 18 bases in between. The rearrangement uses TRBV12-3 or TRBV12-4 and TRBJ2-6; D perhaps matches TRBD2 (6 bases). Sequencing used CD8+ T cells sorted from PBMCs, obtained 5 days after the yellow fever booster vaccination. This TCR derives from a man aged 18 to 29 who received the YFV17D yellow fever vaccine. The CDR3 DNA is TGTGCCAGCGGCGGCGGGGTTCGGAGGTCTGGGGCCAACGTCCTGACTTTC. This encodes CASGGGVRRSGANVLTF.